The 2 T cell receptor beta chains below were found in one sample sequenced in a study of tumor-infiltrating lymphocytes in primary liver carcinoma. Taking about 17-33 mg of unsorted bulk tissue, the authors co-extracted RNA and DNA. The authors made TCR beta cDNA from around 500 ng total RNA with a constant-region primer. Libraries of TCR beta came from three nested multiplex PCR rounds with slightly modified ARM-PCR. The two initial PCR rounds, around 11 cycles each, used TRBV1-TRBV30 forward and C-beta reverse primers. TCRdb reprocessed the multiplex PCR reads with MiXCR, giving one entry per CDR3 protein. The data show 90,000 to 150,000 distinct CDR3 sequences, with roughly 70% seen just once and around 8.1% held by the top ten. The sample taken for sequencing was tumor-adjacent normal liver tissue. Receptors were obtained from a woman in her sixties or seventies with primary liver carcinoma and hepatitis B virus infection.

The chain has TRBV10-3 and TRBJ2-2; D is perhaps TRBD1 or TRBD2 (5 bases each). V dropped 10 bases and J dropped 10 bases, with 22 bases sitting between them. CDR1 is ENHRY, CDR2 SYGVKD, per germline. The CDR3 sequence is 14 residues long. CDR3 in amino acids: CATRGLVDAVELFF. For the CDR3, the DNA is TGTGCCACTCGGGGCCTTGTGGACGCCGTGGAGCTGTTTTTT.

This chain uses TRBV29-1 with TRBJ2-7; D is perhaps TRBD1 or TRBD2 (5 bases each). This CDR3 is built from 13 residues. V lost 4 bases and J 6 bases, leaving 16 bases between the germline ends. Germline V gives CDR1 SQVTM, CDR2 ANQGSEA. The CDR3 here is CSVVEQAGSEQYF. The CDR3 nucleotides read TGCAGCGTTGTGGAACAGGCGGGCAGCGAGCAGTACTTC.